Below, 26 T cell receptor beta chains from the same sample are listed, as sequenced in a study of human T cells and chemical hapten exposure. TCRdb re-analysed the RACE reads in MiXCR, keeping a single row per CDR3 protein. The sample holds around 330,000 distinct CDR3 sequences, 4.5% to 7% seen once. Sample time point: pre-sensitization, week 0. This sample's treatment: therapeutic diphenylcyclopropenone sensitization with weekly scalp DPC. The sequences come from whole blood, collected in connection with sensitization to the hapten diphenylcyclopropenone (DPC). These receptors originate from a woman between 18 and 29 years old with alopecia areata. Some clones in this sample may be carry-over from other donors' samples.

This clonotype has more than one count but fewer than ten. CDR3 in amino acids: CASSLGSGVSGANVLTF. The CDR3, as DNA: TGTGCCAGCAGCTTAGGTTCCGGGGTATCTGGGGCCAACGTCCTGACTTTC. The rearrangement joins TRBV7-2 to TRBJ2-6; possible D gene TRBD2, 5 bases. This CDR3 spans 17 amino acids. V was cut by 1 base and J by 1 base, with 11 bases left in between. Germline CDR1 is SGHTA and CDR2 is FQGNSA.

This clonotype has at least ten counts. This chain connects TRBV9 to TRBJ2-1; TRBD1 matches 8 bases. The CDR3 is made up of 16 amino acids. The V gene's germline CDR1 is SGDLS and CDR2 YYNGEE. The J segment lost 1 base and the V segment lost 4 bases, leaving 7 bases of the junction unmatched. The CDR3 coding sequence is TGTGCCAGCAGCTCGGGACAGGACCCTTCCTACAATGAGCAGTTCTTC. It is translated as CASSSGQDPSYNEQFF.

This clonotype has a count of ten or more. The chain couples TRBV7-2 to TRBJ1-2; tentative D call: TRBD1 (5 bases). CDR1 and CDR2 (germline): SGHTA, FQGNSA. This CDR3 has 13 residues. V was clipped by 1 base and J by 8 bases, with 11 bases between them. Here the CDR3 reads CASSLEQVGGYTF. The CDR3, as DNA: TGTGCCAGCAGCTTAGAACAGGTTGGCGGCTACACCTTC. The full variable domain, completed using reference TRBV7-2 and TRBJ1-2, is GAGVSQSPSNKVTEKGKDVELRCDPISGHTALYWYRQSLGQGLEFLIYFQGNSAPDKSGLPSDRFSAERTGGSVSTLTIQRTQQEDSAVYLCASSLEQVGGYTFGSGTRLTVV.

This clonotype has only a few counts. The chain has TRBV7-9 and TRBJ2-3; D gene unclear. Germline loops: CDR1 SEHNR, CDR2 FQNEAQ (reference sequence). CDR3 length: 15 amino acids. The V end was cut by 5 bases, the J end by 2 bases, with 14 bases between. The CDR3 is CASSPWDQYTDTQYF. CDR3 sequence (DNA): TGTGCCAGCAGCCCCTGGGATCAATACACAGATACGCAGTATTTT.

This clonotype was seen more than once but under ten times. This chain connects TRBV6-1 to TRBJ1-2; D is unclear. This CDR3 has 13 amino acids. Trimming left V 6 bases short and J 3 bases short, with 11 bases between. Looked up from germline, CDR1 is MNHNS and CDR2 is SASEGT. DNA for the CDR3: TGTGCCAGCAGCTCCGGGAGCTACTATGGCTACACCTTC. Translation gives CASSSGSYYGYTF.

The sample holds many counts of this clonotype. The chain joins TRBV20-1 to TRBJ2-1; the D is unclear. The length of the CDR3 is 15 residues. CDR1 is DFQATT and CDR2 is SNEGSKA in the germline V gene (reference sequence). The V and J ends lost 5 bases and 0 bases respectively, with 14 bases between them. CDR3 residues: CSAPQPTHSYNEQFF. CDR3 sequence (DNA): TGCAGTGCTCCACAACCTACGCACTCCTACAATGAGCAGTTCTTC.

The chain is built from TRBV20-1 and TRBJ2-1, with TRBD2 matching 9 bases. The V gene's germline CDR1 is DFQATT and CDR2 SNEGSKA (reference sequence). This CDR3 spans 13 amino acids. J was trimmed by 3 bases and V by 8 bases; bases with no gene match: 5. CDR3 bases: TGCAGTTCAGGGACTAGCCGCTACAATGAGCAGTTCTTC. Encoded protein: CSSGTSRYNEQFF.

This clonotype showed up many times. CDR3 coding DNA: TGTGCCATCCGGCGGTCTGGGGCCAACGTCCTGACTTTC. Translating it yields CAIRRSGANVLTF. The chain is built from TRBV6-5 and TRBJ2-6; no reliable D call. V dropped 10 bases and J dropped 1 base, with 8 bases sitting between them. CDR1 and CDR2 (germline): MNHEY, SVGAGI. CDR3 size: 13 residues.

This clonotype was seen only a few times. This chain uses TRBV3-1 with TRBJ2-3, with 12 bases lining up with TRBD2. The CDR3 sequence is 16 residues long. V was pared by 4 bases and J by 0 bases, with 2 bases of the junction left unmatched. Germline V gives CDR1 LGHDT, CDR2 YNNKEL (reference sequence). CDR3 coding DNA: TGTGCCAGCAGCCCAGGGACTAGCGGGAGCACAGATACGCAGTATTTT. This encodes CASSPGTSGSTDTQYF.

This clonotype has a count of ten or more. The chain couples TRBV28 to TRBJ1-6; possible D gene TRBD1, 6 bases. CDR1 and CDR2 (germline): MDHEN, SYDVKM. This CDR3 is built from 16 residues. Trimming stripped 3 bases from V and 8 bases from J, with 17 bases between. In DNA form, the CDR3 reads TGTGCCAGCAGTTTCTACAGACAGGCTCGTTATTCACCCCTCCACTTT. Translating gives CASSFYRQARYSPLHF.

V gene TRBV5-1 combines with J gene TRBJ1-1; D is unclear. CDR3 size: 18 residues. The V end was cut by 0 bases, the J end by 1 base, with 19 bases between. Looked up from germline, CDR1 is SGHRS and CDR2 is YFSETQ. CDR3 sequence (DNA): TGCGCCAGCAGCTTGGAGGTTGGGATGGGGAGCGGGAACACTGAAGCTTTCTTT. Translation: CASSLEVGMGSGNTEAFF. Full variable domain (rest looked up from reference TRBV5-1 and TRBJ1-1): KAGVTQTPRYLIKTRGQQVTLSCSPISGHRSVSWYQQTPGQGLQFLFEYFSETQRNKGNFPGRFSGRQFSNSRSEMNVSTLELGDSALYLCASSLEVGMGSGNTEAFFGQGTRLTVV.

This clonotype was observed many times. V and J are TRBV4-3 and TRBJ2-3; the match to TRBD2 covers 11 bases. Germline V lookup: CDR1 LGHNA, CDR2 YSLEER. CDR3 size: 16 residues. The V segment lost 4 bases and the J segment 3 bases; nucleotides outside the gene matches: 6. The DNA of the CDR3 is TGCGCCAGCAGCCCTTTAGCGGGGGGGCGGACAGATACGCAGTATTTT. Translating it yields CASSPLAGGRTDTQYF.

This clonotype turned up a few times. This sequence joins TRBV5-1 and TRBJ2-3, with 10 bases aligning to TRBD1. V was clipped by 1 base and J by 6 bases; unmatched bases: 8. CDR1 and CDR2 (germline): SGHRS, YFSETQ. The CDR3 has 16 residues. CDR3 nucleotide sequence: TGCGCCAGCAGCTTGCTGGGACAGGGGCCGGGGGATACGCAGTATTTT. Its protein product is CASSLLGQGPGDTQYF.

The V call is TRBV6-6, the J call TRBJ2-3; 8 nucleotides align to TRBD1. J lost 6 bases, V lost 5 bases, and 13 bases had no gene match. The CDR3 covers 16 residues. Germline V gene data show CDR1 as MNHNY and CDR2 as SVGAGI (reference sequence). CDR3 bases: TGTGCCAGCAGTCCGCCACAGGGGGAGAAGAGGGATACGCAGTATTTT. Protein: CASSPPQGEKRDTQYF.

This clonotype has only a few counts. V usage is TRBV4-3 and J usage is TRBJ1-6; D unclear. V was pared by 1 base and J by 7 bases, with 5 bases between. This CDR3 comprises 13 residues. Germline V CDR1 and CDR2: LGHNA, YSLEER. CDR3 sequence: CASSQARNSPLHF. CDR3 coding DNA: TGCGCCAGCAGCCAAGCCCGGAATTCACCCCTCCACTTT.

This clonotype showed up just a few times. The chain combines TRBV20-1 with TRBJ2-3; weak D call: TRBD2 (6 bases). CDR1 is DFQATT and CDR2 is SNEGSKA in the germline V gene (reference sequence). The CDR3 is 15 residues long. V was cut by 1 base and J by 0 bases, with 11 bases left in between. The CDR3 DNA reads as TGCAGTGCTAGAGTGCGGACTACGAGCACAGATACGCAGTATTTT. It encodes CSARVRTTSTDTQYF.

This clonotype occurred many times. This rearrangement joins TRBV6-5 to TRBJ1-6; D not certain. Germline-derived CDR1 and CDR2 are MNHEY and SVGAGI. This CDR3 comprises 16 residues. The V and J ends lost 6 bases and 2 bases respectively, with 14 bases between them. The CDR3 region is CASSRTVNAYNSPLHF. DNA of the CDR3: TGTGCCAGCAGCCGAACGGTTAACGCCTATAATTCACCCCTCCACTTT.

This rearrangement joins TRBV6-5 to TRBJ1-1, with no clear D. Per germline, CDR1 MNHEY and CDR2 SVGAGI. V lost 8 bases to trimming and J lost 6 bases, with 13 bases between them. CDR3 length: 12 amino acids. CDR3 loop: CASSPSASEAFF. CDR3 DNA sequence: TGTGCCAGCTCTCCCTCGGCCTCTGAAGCTTTCTTT.

This clonotype was seen a few times. The chain joins TRBV7-2 to TRBJ2-5; D ambiguous. Germline CDR1 SGHTA, CDR2 FQGNSA. CDR3 length: 15 residues. V was clipped by 3 bases and J by 1 base, with 12 bases between them. CDR3 region: CASSFQKSGQETQYF. DNA for the CDR3: TGTGCCAGCAGCTTCCAGAAATCGGGCCAAGAGACCCAGTACTTC.

This clonotype has more than one count but fewer than ten. The chain carries TRBV20-1 and TRBJ1-3; 11 nucleotides match TRBD1. The germline gives CDR1 DFQATT, CDR2 SNEGSKA (reference sequence). V lost 6 bases and J lost 1; bases outside the gene matches: 8. The CDR3 runs 16 residues. DNA of the CDR3: TGCAGTGCCACTTCCGGGACAGGGGGATCTGGAAACACCATATATTTT. Its translation is CSATSGTGGSGNTIYF.

This clonotype was counted between two and nine times. The genes are TRBV20-1 and TRBJ1-1; a weak D match, TRBD1 (6 bases). CDR1 and CDR2 from the germline V gene are DFQATT and SNEGSKA (reference sequence). V lost 6 bases and J lost 0, with 14 bases in between. CDR3 length: 14 amino acids. CDR3 DNA: TGCAGTGCAAGGGGGGGCGGGATGAACACTGAAGCTTTCTTT. Its translation is CSARGGGMNTEAFF.

This clonotype was observed a handful of times. V gene TRBV10-3 combines with J gene TRBJ2-2; D is uncertain. The CDR3 runs to 12 residues. Germline V CDR1 and CDR2: ENHRY, SYGVKD. The V end lost 8 bases, the J end lost 1 base, and 5 bases lay between the germline ends. The CDR3 DNA sequence: TGTGCCATCGGGTTGAACACCGGGGAGCTGTTTTTT. It translates to CAIGLNTGELFF.

This clonotype came up a few times. The chain has TRBV12-3 or TRBV12-4 and TRBJ2-7; the D is unclear. The CDR3 has 14 residues. Trimming left V 2 bases short and J 5 bases short, with 13 bases between. This CDR3 is CASSLFLEPDEQYF. The DNA for the CDR3 is TGTGCCAGCAGTTTATTCCTCGAACCGGACGAGCAGTACTTC.

A word on this clonotype: This may stem from a read error, because a much larger clone lies one nucleotide away. The chain recombines TRBV12-3 or TRBV12-4 with TRBJ2-7; D remains unclear. CDR3 size: 13 residues. CDR3 region: CASCPRSSLELYF. The CDR3 DNA reads as TGTGCCAGCTGCCCGAGGTCGTCATTGGAGCTGTACTTC.

There are many counts of this clonotype. V gene TRBV6-5 combines with J gene TRBJ1-1; TRBD1 might be the D (6 bases). Germline V gene data show CDR1 as MNHEY and CDR2 as SVGAGI. Trimming stripped 6 bases from V and 0 bases from J, with 11 bases between. The CDR3 is made up of 14 amino acids. CDR3 loop: CASRETGLNTEAFF. For the CDR3, the DNA is TGTGCCAGCAGAGAGACAGGCTTGAACACTGAAGCTTTCTTT.

This clonotype was detected ten times or more. This chain links TRBV4-3 with TRBJ1-1; D remains ambiguous. Trimming shortened V by 1 base and J by 5 bases, and 17 bases separated the two germline ends. CDR1 LGHNA and CDR2 YSLEER come from the germline V gene. This CDR3 has 16 residues. The DNA for the CDR3 is TGCGCCAGCAGCCAAGCATGGAGCACCCTAGGGACTGAAGCTTTCTTT. Translated: CASSQAWSTLGTEAFF.